This T cell receptor beta chain was sequenced in a study of cytomegalovirus exposure and HLA in healthy donors. Across the whole study: The 90 to 150 validation repertoires, a later analysis reported, used the same platform as the 650 to 800 repertoires from the first cohort. Overall study results and limits: Reports credit the classifier with highly specific, highly sensitive diagnosis of cytomegalovirus status.

Sequencing used immunoSEQ multiplex PCR; TCRdb keeps in-frame clones, though not all of them. This table has about 330,000 clones, roughly 90% appearing once. This clone was seen a few times. The antigen remains unidentified. Germline lookup yields CDR1 SNHLY and CDR2 FYNNEI. The CDR3 covers 13 residues. The V gene lost 6 bases and the J gene lost 4 bases, with 9 bases spanning the gap. Sequenced input: PBMCs. This chain uses TRBV2 with TRBJ2-2, with D possibly TRBD1 on 5 matching bases. This TCR came from a woman aged 18-30 years in good health and CMV-seronegative. The CDR3: CASRTEPTGELFF. The CDR3 DNA reads as TGTGCCAGCAGGACAGAGCCCACCGGGGAGCTGTTTTTT.